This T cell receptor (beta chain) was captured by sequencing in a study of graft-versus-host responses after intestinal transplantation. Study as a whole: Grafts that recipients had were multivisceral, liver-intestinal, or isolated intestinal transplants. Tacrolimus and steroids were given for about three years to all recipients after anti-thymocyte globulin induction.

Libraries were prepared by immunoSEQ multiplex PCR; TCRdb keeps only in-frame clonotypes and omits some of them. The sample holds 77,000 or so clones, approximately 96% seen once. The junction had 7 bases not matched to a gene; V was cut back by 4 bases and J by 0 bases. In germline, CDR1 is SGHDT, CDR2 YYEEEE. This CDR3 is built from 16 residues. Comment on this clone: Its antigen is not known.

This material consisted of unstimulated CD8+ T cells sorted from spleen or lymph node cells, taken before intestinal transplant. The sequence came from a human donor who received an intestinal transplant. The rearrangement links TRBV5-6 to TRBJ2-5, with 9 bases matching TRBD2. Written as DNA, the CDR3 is TGTGCCAGCAGCCCGAGACTAGCGGTATACCAAGAGACCCAGTACTTC. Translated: CASSPRLAVYQETQYF.